This T cell receptor (beta chain) is from a study of T-cell reconstitution after alpha-beta-depleted transplantation in children. This clonotype was seen at least ten times. Using unique molecular identifiers, the investigators prepared the TCRbeta library. In TCRdb, the PCR reads were re-called with MiXCR into one record per CDR3 protein. Of almost 500,000 distinct CDR3 sequences listed, over 9.5% are singletons. The source was PBMCs, collected before TCRalphabeta/CD19-depleted stem cell transplant. This sequence originates from a child under 10 years old with inherited bone marrow failure, due to receive a stem cell transplant.

The CDR3 loop reads CATSTSGSTGELFF. The CDR3, as DNA: TGTGCCACCAGTACTAGCGGGAGTACCGGGGAGCTGTTTTTT. The gene calls are TRBV24-1 and TRBJ2-2, with 11 bases aligning to TRBD2. The V segment lost 6 bases and the J segment 5 bases; nucleotides outside the gene matches: 1. Germline V gene sequence: CDR1 KGHDR, CDR2 SFDVKD. The CDR3 is 14 residues long.